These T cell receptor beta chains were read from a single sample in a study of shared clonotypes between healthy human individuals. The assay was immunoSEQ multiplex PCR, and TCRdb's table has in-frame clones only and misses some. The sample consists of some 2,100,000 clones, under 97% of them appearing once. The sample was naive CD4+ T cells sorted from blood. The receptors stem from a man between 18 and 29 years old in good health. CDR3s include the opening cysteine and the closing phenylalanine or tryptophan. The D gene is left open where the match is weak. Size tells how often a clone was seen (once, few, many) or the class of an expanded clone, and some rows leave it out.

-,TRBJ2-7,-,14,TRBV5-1,CASSLAPTPGEQYF,TGCGCCAGCAGCTTGGCACCAACACCAGGCGAGCAGTACTTC
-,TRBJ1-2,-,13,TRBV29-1,CSVQNRVRNGYTF,TGCAGCGTGCAAAACAGGGTCAGGAACGGCTACACCTTC
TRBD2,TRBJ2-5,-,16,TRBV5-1,CASSLGSSGVQETQYF,TGCGCCAGCAGCTTAGGGTCTAGCGGGGTCCAAGAGACCCAGTACTTC
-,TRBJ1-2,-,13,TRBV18,CASSPGGNYGYTF,TGTGCCAGCTCACCGGGAGGGAACTATGGCTACACCTTC
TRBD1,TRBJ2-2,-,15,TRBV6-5,CASSRQGAHTGELFF,TGTGCCAGCAGCCGACAGGGGGCCCACACCGGGGAGCTGTTTTTT
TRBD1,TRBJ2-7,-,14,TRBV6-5,CASSRLGTGDEQYF,TGTGCCAGCAGCCGTCTTGGGACAGGCGACGAGCAGTACTTC
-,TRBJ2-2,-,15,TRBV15,CATSIRDGNTGELFF,TGTGCCACCAGTATCCGGGACGGCAACACCGGGGAGCTGTTTTTT
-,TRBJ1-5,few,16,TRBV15,CATSRDRKGSYQPQHF,TGTGCCACCAGCAGAGATCGGAAAGGCAGCTATCAGCCCCAGCATTTT
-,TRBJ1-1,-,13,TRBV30,CAWSVNVNTEAFF,TGTGCCTGGAGTGTAAACGTAAACACTGAAGCTTTCTTT
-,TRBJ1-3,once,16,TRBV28,CASSLWSGAGGNTIYF,TGTGCCAGCAGTTTATGGTCCGGGGCGGGTGGAAACACCATATATTTT
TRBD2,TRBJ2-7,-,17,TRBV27,CASAPAVGGGKAYEQYF,TGTGCCAGCGCCCCCGCGGTTGGGGGGGGGAAAGCCTACGAGCAGTACTTC
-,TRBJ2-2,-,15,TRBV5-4,CASSLAGLESGELFF,TGTGCCAGCAGCTTGGCAGGTTTGGAGTCCGGGGAGCTGTTTTTT
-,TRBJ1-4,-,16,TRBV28,CASTVAGDLTNEKLFF,TGTGCCAGCACCGTAGCGGGGGACCTAACTAATGAAAAACTGTTTTTT
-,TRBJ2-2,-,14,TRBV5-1,CASSLEGGFVELFF,TGCGCCAGCAGCTTGGAAGGGGGGTTTGTCGAGCTGTTTTTT
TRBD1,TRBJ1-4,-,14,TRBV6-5,CASSTGQFNEKLFF,TGTGCCAGCAGTACGGGACAGTTTAATGAAAAACTGTTTTTT
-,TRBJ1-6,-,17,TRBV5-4,CASSLASQAVGNSPLHF,TGTGCCAGCAGCTTGGCCTCCCAGGCAGTAGGTAATTCACCCCTCCACTTT
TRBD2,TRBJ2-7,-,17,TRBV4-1,CASSQALIRGGTYEQYF,TGCGCCAGCAGCCAAGCCTTGATCCGGGGGGGGACCTACGAGCAGTACTTC
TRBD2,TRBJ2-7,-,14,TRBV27,CASRPGLVLGEQYF,TGTGCCAGCAGACCGGGACTAGTGTTGGGGGAGCAGTACTTC
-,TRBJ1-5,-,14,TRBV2,CASRPTGPNQPQHF,TGTGCCAGCAGACCCACAGGGCCAAATCAGCCCCAGCATTTT
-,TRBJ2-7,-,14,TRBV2,CASIIQGRAYEQYF,TGTGCCAGCATTATCCAGGGACGGGCCTACGAGCAGTACTTC
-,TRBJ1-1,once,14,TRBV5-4,CASSFGQLNTEAFF,TGTGCCAGCAGCTTTGGACAGTTGAACACTGAAGCTTTCTTT
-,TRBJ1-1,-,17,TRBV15,CATSIEGGELMNTEAFF,TGTGCCACCAGCATAGAGGGTGGGGAACTCATGAACACTGAAGCTTTCTTT
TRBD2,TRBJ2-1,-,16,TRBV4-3,CASSQDGAGGYNEQFF,TGCGCCAGCAGCCAAGATGGGGCGGGAGGGTACAATGAGCAGTTCTTC